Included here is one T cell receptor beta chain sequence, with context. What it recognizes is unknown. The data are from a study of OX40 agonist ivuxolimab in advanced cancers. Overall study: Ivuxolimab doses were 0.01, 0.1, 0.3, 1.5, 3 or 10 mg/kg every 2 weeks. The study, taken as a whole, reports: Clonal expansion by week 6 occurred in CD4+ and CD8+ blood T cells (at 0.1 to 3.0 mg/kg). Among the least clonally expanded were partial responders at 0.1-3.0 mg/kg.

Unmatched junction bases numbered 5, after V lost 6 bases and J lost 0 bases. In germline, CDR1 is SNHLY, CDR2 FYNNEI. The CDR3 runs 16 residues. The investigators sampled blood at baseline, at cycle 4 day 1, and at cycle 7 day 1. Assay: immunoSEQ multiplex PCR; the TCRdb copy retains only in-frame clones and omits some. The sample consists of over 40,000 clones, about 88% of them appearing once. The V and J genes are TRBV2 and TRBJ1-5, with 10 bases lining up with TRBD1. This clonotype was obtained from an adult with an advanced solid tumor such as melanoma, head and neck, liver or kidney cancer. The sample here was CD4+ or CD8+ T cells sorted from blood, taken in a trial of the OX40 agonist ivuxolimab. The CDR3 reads CASRVDRGLSNQPQHF. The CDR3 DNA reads TGTGCCAGCAGAGTTGACAGGGGGCTTAGCAATCAGCCCCAGCATTTT.